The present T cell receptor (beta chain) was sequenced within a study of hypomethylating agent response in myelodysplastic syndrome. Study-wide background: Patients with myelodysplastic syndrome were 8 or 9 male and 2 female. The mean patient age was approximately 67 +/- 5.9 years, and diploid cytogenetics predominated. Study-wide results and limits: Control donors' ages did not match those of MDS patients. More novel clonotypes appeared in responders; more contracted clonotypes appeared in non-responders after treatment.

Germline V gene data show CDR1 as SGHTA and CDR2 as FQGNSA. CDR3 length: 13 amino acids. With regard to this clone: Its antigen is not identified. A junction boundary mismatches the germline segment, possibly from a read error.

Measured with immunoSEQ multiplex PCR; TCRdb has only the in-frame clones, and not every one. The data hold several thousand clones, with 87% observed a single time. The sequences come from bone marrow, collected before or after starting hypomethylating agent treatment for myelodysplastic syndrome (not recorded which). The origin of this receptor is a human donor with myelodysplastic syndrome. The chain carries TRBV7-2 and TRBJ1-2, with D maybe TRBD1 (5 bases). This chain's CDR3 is CAGSPDINYGYTF. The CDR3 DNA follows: TGTGCCGGCAGCCCGGACATAAACTATGGCTACACCTTC.